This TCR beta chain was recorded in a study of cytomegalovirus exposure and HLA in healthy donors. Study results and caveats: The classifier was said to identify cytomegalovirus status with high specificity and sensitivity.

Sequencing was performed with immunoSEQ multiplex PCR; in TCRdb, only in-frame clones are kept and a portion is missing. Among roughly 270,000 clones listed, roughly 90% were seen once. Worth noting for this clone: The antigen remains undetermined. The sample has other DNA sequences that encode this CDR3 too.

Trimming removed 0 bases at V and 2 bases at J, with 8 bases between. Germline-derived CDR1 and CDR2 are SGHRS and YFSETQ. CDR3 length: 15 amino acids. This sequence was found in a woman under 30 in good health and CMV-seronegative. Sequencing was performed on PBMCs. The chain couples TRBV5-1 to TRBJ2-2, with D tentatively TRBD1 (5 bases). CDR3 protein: CASSLGQTNTGELFF. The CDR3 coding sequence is TGCGCCAGCAGCTTGGGACAGACTAACACCGGGGAGCTGTTTTTT.